This T cell receptor beta chain was captured by sequencing in a study of long-term antiretroviral therapy in people with HIV (dated by TCRdb to 2022 to 2024). General notes on the study: Collection of the earliest samples took place about a decade ahead of the 2015 WHO recommendation for immediate ART, at a time when ART was typically delayed until CD4 counts fell. No cross-contamination during QIAcube processing was seen in test extractions of a monoclonal T-cell line run alongside 33 polyclonal samples. A total of about 190 cryopreserved PBMC samples were contributed to the cohort by 30 adults with confirmed HIV infection, with samples collected serially over a mean of roughly six years (range 1-12). Among the approximately 30 participants with HIV, eleven were female. A retrospective serial study tested whether ART initiation and durable HIV suppression were associated with changes in peripheral blood TRB repertoire composition and diversity.

Counted from cysteine to phenylalanine, this CDR3 has 17 amino acids. The CDR3 DNA has 51 bases and is translated from base 1. Looking up the germline V gene (reference sequence) yields CDR1 MNHEY and CDR2 SMNVEV. V lost 6 bases and J lost 3 bases, and the count of bases not matched to a germline gene is 13. Sequencing of the TRB variable region was done with the immunoSEQ hsTCRB v3.0 assay at survey level resolution. A depth of roughly 40,000-55,000 T-cell genomes per sample was targeted for TRB sequencing. TRB libraries were pooled and sequenced on an Illumina MiSeq using a v3 150-cycle kit. The authors' pipeline ran thus. Analysis of repertoires was carried out in R inside a reproducible Nextflow workflow spanning QC, data transformation and analysis. LymphoSeq2, an R package for AIRR-Seq data exploration, was used to implement custom analyses. A few samples that yielded fewer than 5000 total TRB sequences were excluded, so that approximately 200 HIV repertoires were analyzed. Among the 188 retained HIV repertoires, 55 to 65 were collected before ART initiation and 120 to 140 were collected after ART initiation. Repertoires were downsampled to 5000 TRB nucleotide sequences, and summary statistics were averaged over 100 downsampling iterations. TRB sequences were retained for analysis only if CDR3 regions of at least seven amino acids were present. A Shannon entropy-derived clonality score and the Gini coefficient were used to measure diversity. In the repertoire networks, any two of the top 5000 CDR3 amino acid sequences were connected whenever the two sequences differed by an edit distance of one. GLIPH2 predicted antigen specificity groups and MHC restriction for TRB CDR3 amino acid sequences. CDR3 amino acid sequences were matched against VDJdb and McPAS-TCR to flag known CMV, EBV, HIV or tissue antigen associations. Pre-ART, post-ART and control groups were compared with Wilcoxon signed-rank tests and Holm-Bonferroni correction. Entries here come from immuneACCESS through TCRdb and include only in-frame sequences with V and J called. Some clones fail to appear in such tables; in the studies checked, an unresolved V gene covers under half of the shortfall, and the cause of the remainder is unknown. V and J calls and clone size are as listed in that table; D and trimming were resolved from the DNA. Within this sample are roughly 13,000 clones, with over 75% of them counted one time only. The ten largest clones take up about 13% of the sample.

Concerning this clone itself: Its antigen is not yet known. No much larger clone exists at a distance of one base, and base qualities are not known.

Participants were included only if at least one PBMC sample before ART initiation and at least two post-ART samples were available. Every participant with HIV received treatment in the United States of America. Before DNA extraction, cryopreserved samples of about 1-11 million PBMC were thawed and then washed. At the time of the earliest PBMC sample for each participant with HIV, ages ranged from roughly 23 to 60 years. Each participant contributed PBMC samples from 1-4 timepoints before ART initiation and 2-8 timepoints after ART initiation, with a median of 7 samples. Serial HIV viral load, CD4+ T-cell count, ART history and demographic data were obtained for every participant. Genomic DNA was extracted from unsorted PBMC with a Qiagen kit on a QIAcube, with processing performed in batches of 12 samples. The investigation overall reported the following: The samples span the years 2004 to 2017, and the ART regimens used at that time may not be as effective as current regimens. CDR3 length ranges in HIV repertoires were narrower than in controls, and network structure suggested an antigen-experienced repertoire with only a slight naive shift after ART. Inferences about post-ART repertoire changes were limited because no data were available on ART adherence, viral resistance or therapy changes. Owing to limited PBMC availability, only the TCR beta chain was sequenced, without alpha chain pairing. Because cell numbers in pre-ART samples were limited, unsorted PBMC were profiled instead of sorted CD4+ and CD8+ T cells. Expanded TRB clones identified before ART initiation dominated the repertoire at all time points, although this dominance fluctuated and declined in many PLHIV after ART. ART initiation was associated with a significant increase in TRB diversity, but diversity stayed significantly below transplant donor controls even after long-term ART.

Here the chain combines TRBV27 and TRBJ2-1, with TRBD1 matching 8 junction bases. Sequences were derived from unsorted PBMCs, sampled 1.3 years after starting antiretroviral therapy. The sequence derives from a woman aged 18 to 35 with HIV. The CDR3 reads as follows: CASSPRDRGPNYNEQFF. At the DNA level, the sequence is TGTGCCAGCAGCCCCAGAGACAGGGGACCCAACTACAATGAGCAGTTCTTC.